This T cell receptor beta chain was sequenced during a study of cytomegalovirus exposure and HLA in healthy donors. Trimming took 4 bases from V and 7 from J, leaving 10 bases between them. Germline V gene lookup returns CDR1 WSHSY and CDR2 SAAADI. CDR3 size: 12 residues. The study ran its PCR with 60 Vbeta and 13 Jbeta primers. The table came from immunoSEQ multiplex PCR; TCRdb's copy has only in-frame clones and leaves some out. The table has about 140,000 clones, around 80% seen once. The gene calls are TRBV10-2 and TRBJ1-1; unclear D gene. What was sequenced was PBMCs. This TCR derives from a man aged 35-49 years in good health and CMV-seropositive. Here the CDR3 DNA reads TGCGCCAGCAGTGGCAGTCTCCTTGAAGCTTTCTTT. Protein product: CASSGSLLEAFF.